The TCR beta chain described here comes from a study of shared clonotypes between healthy human individuals. Study results and limitations: Sharing of clonotypes among donors was expected to vary with sequencing depth.

This clone was seen a single time. No antigen is known for it. This sample also contains other DNA sequences that code for the same CDR3. Sequencing was performed with immunoSEQ multiplex PCR; in TCRdb, only in-frame clones are kept and a portion is missing. The data hold about 480,000 clones, with about four fifths observed a single time. V lost 1 base to trimming and J lost 2 bases, with 8 bases between them. CDR3 length: 14 residues. CDR1 and CDR2 from the germline V gene are MNHNS and SASEGT. This clonotype originated in a woman between 40 and 50 years old in good health. Some clones in this sample may be carry-over from other donors' samples. The rearrangement joins TRBV6-1 to TRBJ2-5, with no clear D. The sequencing sample was made of PBMCs. CDR3 protein: CASSEVGRQETQYF. CDR3 DNA: TGTGCCAGCAGTGAAGTGGGCAGACAAGAGACCCAGTACTTC.